This T cell receptor beta chain was sequenced for a study of T cells in localized non-small cell lung cancer. A remark on this clone: Its antigen remains unidentified.

Study-level points and caveats: Those with higher blood T cell density had longer overall survival. The study found T cell clonality highest in uninvolved adjacent lung, above tumor. When the top 100 tumor clones were examined, a median approximately 57 of them also appeared in the adjacent lung, which was paired and uninvolved.

The table came from immunoSEQ multiplex PCR; TCRdb's copy has only in-frame clones and leaves some out. The sample holds 35,000 to 45,000 clones, about 85% seen once. This CDR3 spans 13 amino acids. From germline, CDR1 is LNHNV and CDR2 YYDKDF (reference sequence). The germline V and J ends were trimmed by 1 base and 4 bases, with 7 bases remaining between them. This sequence was found in a woman aged 35-70 years with stage II squamous cell lung carcinoma. This sequence joins TRBV15 and TRBJ1-1; D gene unclear. The specimen comprised PBMCs, sampled before any cancer treatment. The CDR3 protein is CATSRVKGTEAFF. CDR3 DNA sequence: TGTGCCACCAGCAGAGTAAAGGGCACTGAAGCTTTCTTT.